Detailed here is one TCR beta chain. The antigen remains unidentified. This specimen belongs to a study of cytomegalovirus exposure and HLA in healthy donors. Findings and caveats of the study: An analysis that was carried out later associated 17,000 or so TCR beta sequences with HLA alleles at 0.05 false discovery rate.

A multiplex PCR was run with 60 Vbeta primers and 13 Jbeta primers. TCRdb's copy holds only in-frame clones and misses some; the assay was immunoSEQ multiplex PCR. The sample holds some 120,000 clones; around three quarters are singletons and the top ten take 3.5% to 4.5%. The CDR3 contains 15 residues. After removal of 3 bases from V and 6 bases from J, the junction contained 7 bases not matched to a gene. The V gene's germline CDR1 is MNHEY and CDR2 SMNVEV (reference sequence). This rearrangement joins TRBV27 to TRBJ2-1, with 8 bases that match TRBD1. Sequencing used PBMCs. This sequence originates from a man younger than 40 in good health and CMV-seropositive. The DNA of the CDR3 is TGTGCCAGCAGTTTTTTGGACAGGGTTTCCAATGAGCAGTTCTTC. Encoded protein: CASSFLDRVSNEQFF.